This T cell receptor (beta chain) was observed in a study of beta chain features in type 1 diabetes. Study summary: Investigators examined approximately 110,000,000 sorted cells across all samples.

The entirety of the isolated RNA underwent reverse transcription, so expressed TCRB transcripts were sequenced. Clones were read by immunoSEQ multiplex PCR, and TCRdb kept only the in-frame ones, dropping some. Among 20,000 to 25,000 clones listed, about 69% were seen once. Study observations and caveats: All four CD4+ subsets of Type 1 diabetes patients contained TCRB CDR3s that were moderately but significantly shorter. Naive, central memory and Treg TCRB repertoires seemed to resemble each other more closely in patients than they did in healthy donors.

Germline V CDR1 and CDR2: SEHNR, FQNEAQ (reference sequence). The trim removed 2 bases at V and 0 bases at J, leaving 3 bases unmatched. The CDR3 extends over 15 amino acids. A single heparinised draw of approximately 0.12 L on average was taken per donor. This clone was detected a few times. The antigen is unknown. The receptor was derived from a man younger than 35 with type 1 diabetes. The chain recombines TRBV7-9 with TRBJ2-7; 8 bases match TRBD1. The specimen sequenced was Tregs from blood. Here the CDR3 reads CASSLYGTGSYEQYF. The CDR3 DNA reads TGTGCCAGCAGCTTATATGGGACAGGCTCCTACGAGCAGTACTTC.